This TCR beta chain stems from a study of post-analysis software for immune sequencing data. In the study overall: Relapsing-remitting, secondary progressive and progressive-relapsing multiple sclerosis courses were included. Overall study findings and caveats: There were roughly five TRBV segments more frequent in patients than controls, and TRBV5-6, TRBV5-1 and TRBV20-1 were among them. By F measure, samples from a shared preparation batch strongly co-clustered. Multiple sclerosis patients had significantly lower normalized Chao1 diversity than controls.

A remark on this clonotype: Its antigen is unknown.

Unique molecular identifiers featured in each of the TCR beta cDNA libraries. T cells, roughly 0.9 to 11 million of them, yielded some 510,000 cDNA molecules. Via MiXCR, TCRdb re-called the PCR reads, giving one row per CDR3 protein. The sample holds about 820,000 distinct CDR3 sequences, about 57% seen once. V gave up 2 bases and J gave up 3 bases, with 16 bases separating them. The length of the CDR3 is 16 residues. Germline loops: CDR1 SEHNR, CDR2 FQNEAQ (reference sequence). The V call is TRBV7-9, the J call TRBJ1-2; D is possibly TRBD1 (5 bases). Sequences were obtained from blood. The receptor's source is a girl aged 5-17 years with multiple sclerosis. The CDR3 sequence is CASSLSPSIGDYGYTF. CDR3 in DNA: TGTGCCAGCAGCTTATCCCCATCTATAGGGGACTATGGCTACACCTTC.